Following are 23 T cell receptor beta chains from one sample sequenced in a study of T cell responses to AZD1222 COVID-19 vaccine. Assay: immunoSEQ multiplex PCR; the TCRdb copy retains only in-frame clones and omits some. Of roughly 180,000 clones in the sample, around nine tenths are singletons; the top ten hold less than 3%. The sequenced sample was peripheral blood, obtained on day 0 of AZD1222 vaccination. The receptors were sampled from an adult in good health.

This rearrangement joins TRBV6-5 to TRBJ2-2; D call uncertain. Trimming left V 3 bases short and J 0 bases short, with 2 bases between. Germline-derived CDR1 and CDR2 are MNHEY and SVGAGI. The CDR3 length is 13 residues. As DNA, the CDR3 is TGTGCCAGCAGTTATCCGAACACCGGGGAGCTGTTTTTT. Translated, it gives CASSYPNTGELFF.

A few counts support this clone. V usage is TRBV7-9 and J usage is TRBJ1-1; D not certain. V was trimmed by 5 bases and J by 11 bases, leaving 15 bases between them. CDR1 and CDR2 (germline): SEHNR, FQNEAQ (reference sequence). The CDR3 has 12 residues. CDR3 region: CASSNLRERAFF. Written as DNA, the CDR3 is TGTGCCAGCAGCAACCTCCGGGAACGGGCTTTCTTT. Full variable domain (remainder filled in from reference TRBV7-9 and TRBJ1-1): DTGVSQNPRHKITKRGQNVTFRCDPISEHNRLYWYRQTLGQGPEFLTYFQNEAQLEKSRLLSDRFSAERPKGSFSTLEIQRTEQGDSAMYLCASSNLRERAFFGQGTRLTVV.

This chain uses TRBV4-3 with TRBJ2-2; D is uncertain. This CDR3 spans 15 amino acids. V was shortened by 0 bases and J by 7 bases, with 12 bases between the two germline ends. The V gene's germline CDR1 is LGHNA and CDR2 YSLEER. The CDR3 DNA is TGCGCCAGCAGCCAAGATCTGCCAGTCGGCGGGGAGCTGTTTTTT. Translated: CASSQDLPVGGELFF.

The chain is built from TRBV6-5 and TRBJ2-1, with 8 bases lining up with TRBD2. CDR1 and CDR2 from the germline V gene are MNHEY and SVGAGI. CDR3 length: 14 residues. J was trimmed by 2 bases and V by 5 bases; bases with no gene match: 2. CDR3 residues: CASSREGPYNEQFF. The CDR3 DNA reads TGTGCCAGCAGTCGGGAGGGGCCCTACAATGAGCAGTTCTTC.

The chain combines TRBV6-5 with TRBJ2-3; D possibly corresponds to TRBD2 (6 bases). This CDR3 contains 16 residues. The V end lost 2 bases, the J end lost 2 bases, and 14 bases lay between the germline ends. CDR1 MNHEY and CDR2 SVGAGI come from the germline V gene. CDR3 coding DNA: TGTGCCAGCAGTTACCGACCGGGACTCTCCACAGATACGCAGTATTTT. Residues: CASSYRPGLSTDTQYF.

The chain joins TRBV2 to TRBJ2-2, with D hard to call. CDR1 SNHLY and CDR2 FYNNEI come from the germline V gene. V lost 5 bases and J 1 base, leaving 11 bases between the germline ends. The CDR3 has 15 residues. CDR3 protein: CASSSSNGNTGELFF. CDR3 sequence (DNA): TGTGCCAGCAGTTCCTCAAATGGGAACACCGGGGAGCTGTTTTTT.

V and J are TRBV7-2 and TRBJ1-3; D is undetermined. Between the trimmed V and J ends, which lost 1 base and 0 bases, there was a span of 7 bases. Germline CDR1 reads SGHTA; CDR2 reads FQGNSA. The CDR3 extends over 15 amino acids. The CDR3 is CASSLDGSSGNTIYF. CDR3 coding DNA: TGTGCCAGCAGCTTAGATGGGTCCTCTGGAAACACCATATATTTT.

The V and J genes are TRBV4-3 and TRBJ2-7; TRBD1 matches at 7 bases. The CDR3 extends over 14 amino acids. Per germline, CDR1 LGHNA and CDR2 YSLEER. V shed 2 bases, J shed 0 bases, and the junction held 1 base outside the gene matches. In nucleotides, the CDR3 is TGCGCCAGCAGCCAAAGGGACAGCTCCTACGAGCAGTACTTC. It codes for CASSQRDSSYEQYF.

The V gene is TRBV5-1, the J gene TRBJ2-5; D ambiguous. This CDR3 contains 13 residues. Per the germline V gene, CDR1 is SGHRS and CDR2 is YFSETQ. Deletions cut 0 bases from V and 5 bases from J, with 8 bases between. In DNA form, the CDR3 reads TGCGCCAGCAGCTTGGGCGGAGTGGAGACCCAGTACTTC. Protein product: CASSLGGVETQYF.

The CDR3 DNA reads TGTGCCAGCAGCTTGGGACACGGCGGTGAGCAGTTCTTC. Protein: CASSLGHGGEQFF. The V call is TRBV7-2, the J call TRBJ2-1; D possibly corresponds to TRBD1 (6 bases). This CDR3 has 13 residues. V lost 3 bases and J lost 9, with 12 bases in between. Germline-derived CDR1 and CDR2 are SGHTA and FQGNSA.

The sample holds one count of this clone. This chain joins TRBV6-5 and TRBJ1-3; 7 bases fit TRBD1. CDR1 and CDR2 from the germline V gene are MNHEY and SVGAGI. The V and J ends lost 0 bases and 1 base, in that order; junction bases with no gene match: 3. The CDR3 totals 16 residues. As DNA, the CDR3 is TGTGCCAGCAGTTACTCGGGCAGGGGGTCTGGAAACACCATATATTTT. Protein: CASSYSGRGSGNTIYF.

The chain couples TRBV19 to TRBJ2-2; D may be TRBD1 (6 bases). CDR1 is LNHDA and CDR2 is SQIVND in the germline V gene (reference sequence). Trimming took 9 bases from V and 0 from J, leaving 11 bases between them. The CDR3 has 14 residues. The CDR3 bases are TGTGCCAGCCAGGGGTTGGCGAACACCGGGGAGCTGTTTTTT. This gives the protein CASQGLANTGELFF.

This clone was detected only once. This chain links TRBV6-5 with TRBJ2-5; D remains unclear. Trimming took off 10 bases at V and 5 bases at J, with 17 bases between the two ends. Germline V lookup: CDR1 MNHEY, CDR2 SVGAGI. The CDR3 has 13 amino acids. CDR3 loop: CATTVGKRETQYF. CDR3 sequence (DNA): TGTGCCACCACGGTGGGGAAAAGGGAGACCCAGTACTTC.

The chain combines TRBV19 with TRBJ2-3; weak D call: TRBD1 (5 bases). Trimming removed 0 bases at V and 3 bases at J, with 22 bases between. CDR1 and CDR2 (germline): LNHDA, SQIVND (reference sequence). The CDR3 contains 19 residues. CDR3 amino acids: CASSIEGPGLKRWTDTQYF. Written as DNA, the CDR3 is TGTGCCAGTAGTATAGAGGGCCCAGGGCTAAAGAGGTGGACAGATACGCAGTATTTT.

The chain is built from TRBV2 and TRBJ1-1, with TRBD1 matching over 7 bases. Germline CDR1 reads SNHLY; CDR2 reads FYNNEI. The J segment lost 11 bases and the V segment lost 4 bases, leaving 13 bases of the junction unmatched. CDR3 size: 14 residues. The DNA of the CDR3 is TGTGCCAGCAGTGGTCGAGGGGGCAATGGCGAGGCTTTCTTT. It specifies CASSGRGGNGEAFF.

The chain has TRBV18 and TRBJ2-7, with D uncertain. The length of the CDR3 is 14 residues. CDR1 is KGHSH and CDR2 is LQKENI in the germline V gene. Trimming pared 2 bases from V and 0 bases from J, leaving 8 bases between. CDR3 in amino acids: CASSPGLSSYEQYF. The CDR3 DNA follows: TGTGCCAGCTCACCAGGGCTGAGCTCCTACGAGCAGTACTTC.

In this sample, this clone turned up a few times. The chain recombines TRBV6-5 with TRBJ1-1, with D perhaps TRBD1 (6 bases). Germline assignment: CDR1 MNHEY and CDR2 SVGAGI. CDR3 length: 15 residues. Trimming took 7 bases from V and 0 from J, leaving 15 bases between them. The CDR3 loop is CASTVTQGLNTEAFF. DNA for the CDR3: TGTGCCAGCACCGTTACGCAGGGGCTGAACACTGAAGCTTTCTTT.

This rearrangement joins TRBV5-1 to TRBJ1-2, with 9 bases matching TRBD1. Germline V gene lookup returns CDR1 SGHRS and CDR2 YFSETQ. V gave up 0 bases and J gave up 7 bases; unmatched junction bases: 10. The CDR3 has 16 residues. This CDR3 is CASSLGGRTGVFGYTF. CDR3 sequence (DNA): TGCGCCAGCAGCTTGGGCGGGAGGACAGGGGTATTTGGCTACACCTTC.

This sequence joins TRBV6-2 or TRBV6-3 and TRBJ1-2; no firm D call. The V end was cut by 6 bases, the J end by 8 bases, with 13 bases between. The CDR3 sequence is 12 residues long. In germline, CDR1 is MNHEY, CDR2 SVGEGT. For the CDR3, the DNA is TGTGCCAGCAGCCGACCCTCTCTCGGCTACACCTTC. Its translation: CASSRPSLGYTF.

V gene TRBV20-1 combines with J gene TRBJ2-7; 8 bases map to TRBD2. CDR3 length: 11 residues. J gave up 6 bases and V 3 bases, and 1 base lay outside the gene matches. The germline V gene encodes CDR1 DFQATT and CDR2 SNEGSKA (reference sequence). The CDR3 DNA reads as TGCAGTGCTAGGGGGACTAGCGAGCAGTACTTC. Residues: CSARGTSEQYF.

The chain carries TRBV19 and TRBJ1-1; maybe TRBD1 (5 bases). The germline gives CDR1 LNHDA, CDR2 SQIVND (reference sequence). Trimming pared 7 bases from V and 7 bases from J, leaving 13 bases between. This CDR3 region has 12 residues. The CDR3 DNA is TGTGCCAGTACCGTAACAGGAGGTGAAGCTTTCTTT. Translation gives CASTVTGGEAFF.

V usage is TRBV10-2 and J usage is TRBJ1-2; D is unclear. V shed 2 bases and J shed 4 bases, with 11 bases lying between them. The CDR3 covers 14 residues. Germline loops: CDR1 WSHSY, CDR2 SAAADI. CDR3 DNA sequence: TGCGCCAGCAGTGAGACAGTCCCAACCTATGGCTACACCTTC. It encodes CASSETVPTYGYTF.

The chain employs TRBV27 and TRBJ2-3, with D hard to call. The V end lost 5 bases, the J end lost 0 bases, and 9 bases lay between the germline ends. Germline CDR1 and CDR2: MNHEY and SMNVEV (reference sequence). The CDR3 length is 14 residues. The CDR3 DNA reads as TGTGCCAGCAGTCCGCAGGACAGCACAGATACGCAGTATTTT. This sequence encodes CASSPQDSTDTQYF.